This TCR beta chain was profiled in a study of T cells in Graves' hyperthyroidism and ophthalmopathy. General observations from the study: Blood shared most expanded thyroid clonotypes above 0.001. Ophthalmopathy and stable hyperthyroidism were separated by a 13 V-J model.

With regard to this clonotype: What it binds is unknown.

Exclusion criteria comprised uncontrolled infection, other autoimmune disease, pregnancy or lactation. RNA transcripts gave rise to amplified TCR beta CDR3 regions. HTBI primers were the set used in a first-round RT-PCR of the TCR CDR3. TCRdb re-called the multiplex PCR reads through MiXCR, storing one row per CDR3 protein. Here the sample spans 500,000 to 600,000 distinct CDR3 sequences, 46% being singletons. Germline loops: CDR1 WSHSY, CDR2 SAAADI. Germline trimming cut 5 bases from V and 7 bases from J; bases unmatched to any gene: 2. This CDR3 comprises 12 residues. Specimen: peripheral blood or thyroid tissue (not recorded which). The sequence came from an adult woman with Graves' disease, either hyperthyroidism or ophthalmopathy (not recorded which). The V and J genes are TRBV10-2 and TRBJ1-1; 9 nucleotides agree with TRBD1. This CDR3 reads CASSRQGGEAFF. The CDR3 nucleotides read TGCGCCAGCAGTAGACAGGGGGGTGAAGCTTTCTTT.